Below, 14 T cell receptor beta chains from the same sample are listed, as sequenced in a study of T cells after yellow fever vaccination. TCRdb reprocessed the 5' RACE reads via MiXCR and lists one record per CDR3 protein. The profile shows 250,000 to 350,000 distinct CDR3 sequences, around 6.8% of them singletons. Sequencing was performed on PBMCs, taken approximately 47 days after the first yellow fever vaccination. The source of these receptors is a young man who received the YFV17D yellow fever vaccine.

The chain joins TRBV4-2 to TRBJ2-1; TRBD2 matches at 7 bases. The J segment lost 7 bases and the V segment lost 4 bases, leaving 13 bases of the junction unmatched. CDR3 length: 16 residues. In germline, CDR1 is LGHNA, CDR2 YNFKEQ. CDR3 nucleotides: TGTGCCAGCAGCCCCAAGGGGAACCGGGAGGTGAATGAGCAGTTCTTC. This encodes CASSPKGNREVNEQFF.

The chain recombines TRBV10-3 with TRBJ2-3, with TRBD2 matching over 11 bases. The J segment lost 1 base and the V segment lost 10 bases, leaving 4 bases of the junction unmatched. Germline lookup yields CDR1 ENHRY and CDR2 SYGVKD. This CDR3 comprises 14 residues. The CDR3 sequence is CATLLAGGTDTQYF. CDR3 bases: TGTGCCACTCTACTAGCGGGGGGCACAGATACGCAGTATTTT.

This clonotype was recorded at least ten times. V and J are TRBV12-3 or TRBV12-4 and TRBJ2-7, with 8 bases identical to TRBD1. The CDR3 is 14 residues long. V trimming: 5 bases; J trimming: 2 bases; junction bases outside the gene matches: 5. CDR3 nucleotide sequence: TGTGCCAGCAGTCCGCGGGACAGGCCCTACGAGCAGTACTTC. Its translation is CASSPRDRPYEQYF.

This clonotype was seen a handful of times. V gene TRBV7-9 combines with J gene TRBJ1-1, with a weak D call TRBD1 (6 bases). This CDR3 is built from 14 residues. V was clipped by 8 bases and J by 6 bases, with 19 bases between them. CDR1 and CDR2 from the germline V gene are SEHNR and FQNEAQ (reference sequence). CDR3 coding DNA: TGTGCCAGCGGGGGCGGGGTAGGGTTTGCTGAAGCTTTCTTT. Its protein product is CASGGGVGFAEAFF.

This clonotype was found many times. The chain is built from TRBV7-9 and TRBJ2-7, with 8 bases identical to TRBD1. V lost 0 bases to trimming and J lost 5 bases; unmatched junction nucleotides: 3. The CDR3 has 14 residues. The V gene's germline CDR1 is SEHNR and CDR2 FQNEAQ (reference sequence). DNA for the CDR3: TGTGCCAGCAGCTTAGCTCAGGGGGCCCACGAGCAGTACGTC. As protein: CASSLAQGAHEQYV.

There are a few counts of this clonotype. The gene calls are TRBV5-1 and TRBJ2-1, with 10 bases that match TRBD2. The CDR3 is 16 residues long. Germline V gene sequence: CDR1 SGHRS, CDR2 YFSETQ. V shed 3 bases, J shed 9 bases, and the junction held 12 bases outside the gene matches. The CDR3, as DNA: TGCGCCAGCAGCTCCGAGCCGTCTAGCGGGGGCGGTGAGCAGTTCTTC. This sequence encodes CASSSEPSSGGGEQFF. Together with reference TRBV5-1 and TRBJ2-1, the CDR3 gives the full variable domain: KAGVTQTPRYLIKTRGQQVTLSCSPISGHRSVSWYQQTPGQGLQFLFEYFSETQRNKGNFPGRFSGRQFSNSRSEMNVSTLELGDSALYLCASSSEPSSGGGEQFFGPGTRLTVL.

This clonotype was seen a few times. The V and J genes are TRBV5-1 and TRBJ1-2; D is ambiguous. V was clipped by 4 bases and J by 8 bases, with 21 bases between them. Looked up from germline, CDR1 is SGHRS and CDR2 is YFSETQ. The CDR3 loop spans 15 amino acids. The CDR3: CASSPSSLGGRGYTF. In nucleotides, the CDR3 is TGCGCCAGCAGCCCCTCTTCCCTAGGAGGGAGAGGCTACACCTTC.

The V call is TRBV20-1, the J call TRBJ1-6, with D possibly matching TRBD1 (6 bases). Per germline, CDR1 DFQATT and CDR2 SNEGSKA (reference sequence). The length of the CDR3 is 16 residues. V shed 2 bases and J shed 5 bases, with 16 bases lying between them. The CDR3 reads CSARSSTGYHNSPLHF. The CDR3 DNA reads TGCAGTGCTAGAAGTTCGACAGGCTACCATAATTCACCCCTCCACTTT.

This clonotype was counted ten times or more. This CDR3 reads CASSQDRQGDPYGYTF. Here the CDR3 DNA reads TGCGCCAGCAGCCAAGATCGCCAGGGTGATCCCTATGGCTACACCTTC. This chain links TRBV4-3 with TRBJ1-2; tentative D call: TRBD1 (5 bases). The CDR3 runs 16 residues. V lost 0 bases and J lost 4, with 15 bases in between. Germline CDR1 LGHNA, CDR2 YSLEER.

The chain uses TRBV19 and TRBJ1-1; 9 nucleotides align to TRBD1. Germline loops: CDR1 LNHDA, CDR2 SQIVND (reference sequence). The CDR3 is made up of 12 amino acids. Unmatched junction bases numbered 11, after V lost 10 bases and J lost 11 bases. The CDR3 DNA reads as TGTGCCACCAAGGACAGGGGAGGTTTGGCTTTCTTT. Translation: CATKDRGGLAFF.

This clonotype was observed a handful of times. The chain recombines TRBV6-6 with TRBJ2-7, with TRBD1 matching 7 bases. The trim removed 5 bases at V and 9 bases at J, leaving 10 bases unmatched. The CDR3 is made up of 13 amino acids. Germline V lookup: CDR1 MNHNY, CDR2 SVGAGI (reference sequence). The CDR3 nucleotides are TGTGCCAGCAGTGAGGGGGCAGGGGGAGTGCAGTACGTC. Its translation: CASSEGAGGVQYV.

This clonotype was observed a handful of times. The J gene is TRBJ2-4, the V gene TRBV7-2; no definite D call. Trimming shortened V by 2 bases and J by 3 bases, and 11 bases separated the two germline ends. This CDR3 spans 15 amino acids. Germline V gene sequence: CDR1 SGHTA, CDR2 FQGNSA. The CDR3: CASSLNRWDKNIQYF. CDR3 bases: TGTGCCAGCAGCTTAAACCGATGGGACAAAAACATTCAGTACTTC.

There are many counts of this clonotype. The chain employs TRBV6-6 and TRBJ2-7; TRBD1 matches at 7 bases. This CDR3 comprises 12 residues. Germline V gene lookup returns CDR1 MNHNY and CDR2 SVGAGI (reference sequence). After removal of 6 bases from V and 3 bases from J, the junction contained 2 bases not matched to a gene. CDR3 in DNA: TGTGCCAGCAGCCCAGGGGGCTACGAGCAGTACGTC. Translating gives CASSPGGYEQYV.

The sample holds a few counts of this clonotype. V gene TRBV7-9 combines with J gene TRBJ2-7; D is unresolved. CDR1 is SEHNR, CDR2 FQNEAQ, per germline (reference sequence). This CDR3 spans 14 amino acids. V lost 8 bases and J lost 2, with 16 bases in between. CDR3 bases: TGTGCCAGCGCCCCCATCACCGTCCCCTACGAGCAGTACTTC. It codes for CASAPITVPYEQYF. The variable domain in full, with the rest retrieved from reference TRBV7-9 and TRBJ2-7, is DTGVSQNPRHKITKRGQNVTFRCDPISEHNRLYWYRQTLGQGPEFLTYFQNEAQLEKSRLLSDRFSAERPKGSFSTLEIQRTEQGDSAMYLCASAPITVPYEQYFGPGTRLTVT.